These 21 T cell receptor beta chains came from one sample sequenced in a study of blood T cells in healthy people across ages. PCR was performed a second time for 7 to 11 cycles using a sample-barcoded 5' primer and a J-beta primer mix. MiXCR, applied by TCRdb to the 5' RACE reads, yields one record per CDR3 protein. Of fewer than 900,000 distinct CDR3 sequences listed, around 46% are singletons. Sequenced: blood. The receptors shown here come from a woman aged 55 to 70 in good health.

The chain has TRBV30 and TRBJ2-4, with TRBD1 matching over 10 bases. Near its end, the DNA agrees better with TRBJ2-7, so the J call may be wrong. CDR3 size: 13 residues. Germline assignment: CDR1 GTSNPN and CDR2 SVGIG (reference sequence). CDR3 region: CAWIRQGAYEQYF. In DNA form, the CDR3 reads TGTGCCTGGATTCGACAGGGGGCTTACGAGCAGTACTTC.

In nucleotides, the CDR3 is TGTGCCAGCAGTACGCGACAGGGGGCCAACGAGCAGTACTTC. The encoded protein is CASSTRQGANEQYF. The chain combines TRBV27 with TRBJ2-7, with 10 bases aligning to TRBD1. The germline CDR1 and CDR2 sequences are MNHEY and SMNVEV (reference sequence). V was pared by 5 bases and J by 5 bases, with 6 bases of the junction left unmatched. This CDR3 spans 14 amino acids.

Worth noting for this clonotype: Its ends do not fully match the called genes, so a read error is possible. The V gene is TRBV27, the J gene TRBJ1-1, with D maybe TRBD1 (5 bases). The CDR3 loop spans 13 amino acids. Germline lookup yields CDR1 MNHEY and CDR2 SMNVEV (reference sequence). The CDR3 DNA sequence: TGTGCCAGCAGGTTTTCAGGGATCTCTGAGGCTTTCTTT. Its translation is CASRFSGISEAFF.

This clonotype was seen many times. V and J are TRBV6-5 and TRBJ2-3, with TRBD2 matching 9 bases. Looked up from germline, CDR1 is MNHEY and CDR2 is SVGAGI. V lost 1 base and J lost 1; bases outside the gene matches: 0. This CDR3 comprises 15 residues. The chain's CDR3 is CASSYLAGGTDTQYF. The CDR3 DNA reads TGTGCCAGCAGTTACTTAGCGGGGGGCACAGATACGCAGTATTTT.

The rearrangement links TRBV6-6 to TRBJ2-7; possible D gene TRBD1, 6 bases. Germline V CDR1 and CDR2: MNHNY, SVGAGI (reference sequence). The germline V and J ends were trimmed by 4 bases and 2 bases, with 15 bases remaining between them. The CDR3 runs to 15 residues. The CDR3 region has the DNA TGTGCCAGCAGTTCATCGACAGGAACCACCTACGAGCAGTACTTC. Translation: CASSSSTGTTYEQYF.

The CDR3 DNA reads as TGCGCCAGCAGCCCGACTAGCGGGAGTCGCAATGAGCAGTTCTTC. Translated, it gives CASSPTSGSRNEQFF. The genes are TRBV4-1 and TRBJ2-1; TRBD2 matches at 12 bases. CDR1 is MGHRA and CDR2 is YSYEKL in the germline V gene. J was trimmed by 6 bases and V by 4 bases; bases with no gene match: 4. The CDR3 has 15 residues.

The genes are TRBV29-1 and TRBJ2-6; tentative D call: TRBD1 (5 bases). V gave up 6 bases and J gave up 5 bases, with 20 bases separating them. From germline, CDR1 is SQVTM and CDR2 ANQGSEA. This CDR3 has 16 amino acids. The CDR3 coding sequence is TGCAGCGTAATTCAGGGTTCGCCTTCGAGGGCCAACGTCCTGACTTTC. It codes for CSVIQGSPSRANVLTF.

The V call is TRBV12-3 or TRBV12-4, the J call TRBJ2-1; 11 bases map to TRBD1. This CDR3 spans 15 amino acids. V was pared by 3 bases and J by 8 bases, with 6 bases of the junction left unmatched. This chain's CDR3 is CASSLGGQGVDEQFF. The CDR3, as DNA: TGTGCCAGCAGTTTGGGGGGACAGGGGGTAGATGAGCAGTTCTTC.

As to this clonotype: A single base separates this from a much larger clone, so it may be a read error. The chain has TRBV24-1 and TRBJ1-2; weak D call: TRBD1 (5 bases). V lost 1 base and J lost 0, with 17 bases in between. The germline V gene has CDR1 KGHDR and CDR2 SFDVKD. This CDR3 has 18 amino acids. CDR3: CATSDFFRDSKTNYGYTF. CDR3 DNA: TGTGCCACCAGTGATTTCTTCCGTGACAGTAAAACTAACTATGGCTACACCTTC.

This clonotype appeared a few times. This rearrangement joins TRBV11-3 to TRBJ2-1, with D possibly being TRBD2 (6 bases). The CDR3 runs to 16 residues. V was pared by 1 base and J by 0 bases, with 10 bases between. Germline V CDR1 and CDR2: SGHNT, YENEEA. For the CDR3, the DNA is TGTGCCAGCAGCTTAGGAGATAGCGGCTCCTACAATGAGCAGTTCTTC. This encodes CASSLGDSGSYNEQFF.

This clonotype came up a few times. The chain carries TRBV27 and TRBJ2-7; D perhaps matches TRBD1 (6 bases). CDR3 size: 14 residues. CDR1 is MNHEY and CDR2 is SMNVEV in the germline V gene (reference sequence). V shed 2 bases and J shed 3 bases, with 11 bases lying between them. The DNA for the CDR3 is TGTGCCAGCAGTTTAACTGGCAGGGGCTACGAGCAGTACTTC. Encoded protein: CASSLTGRGYEQYF.

This clonotype occurred once. The chain recombines TRBV6-2 or TRBV6-3 with TRBJ2-1, with 8 bases identical to TRBD1. The trim removed 6 bases at V and 3 bases at J, leaving 16 bases unmatched. The germline V gene has CDR1 MNHEY and CDR2 SVGEGT. The CDR3 has 18 amino acids. CDR3 sequence (DNA): TGTGCCAGCAGCGGACAGGGAATAGTCTCTAGCGTCTACAATGAGCAGTTCTTC. It is translated as CASSGQGIVSSVYNEQFF.

The V call is TRBV24-1, the J call TRBJ2-7; no clear D gene. The CDR3 spans 11 residues. Germline V lookup: CDR1 KGHDR, CDR2 SFDVKD. Trimming removed 8 bases at V and 4 bases at J, with 8 bases between. The CDR3 DNA reads as TGTGCCACCACGTGGTCTTACGAGCAGTACTTC. It yields the protein CATTWSYEQYF.

CDR3 region: CASSAADRGCEQYF. DNA of the CDR3: TGCGCCAGCAGTGCAGCGGACAGGGGATGCGAGCAGTACTTC. This sequence joins TRBV10-1 and TRBJ2-7, with 9 bases fitting TRBD1. The CDR3 extends over 14 amino acids. The trim removed 4 bases at V and 6 bases at J, leaving 7 bases unmatched. Germline V CDR1 and CDR2: WNHNN, SYGVQD (reference sequence).

This clonotype was picked up many times. V is TRBV10-3 and J is TRBJ2-6, with TRBD1 matching 8 bases. There are 16 residues in the CDR3. Germline values: CDR1 ENHRY, CDR2 SYGVKD. The V segment lost 3 bases and the J segment 5 bases; nucleotides outside the gene matches: 6. The CDR3 DNA is TGTGCCATCAGTGATCCCGGACAGGGACGGGCCAACGTCCTGACTTTC. It codes for CAISDPGQGRANVLTF.

The J gene is TRBJ2-5, the V gene TRBV5-1; D is unclear. CDR3 length: 15 amino acids. With 0 bases removed from V and 0 bases from J, the gap between germline ends came to 9 bases. Germline loops: CDR1 SGHRS, CDR2 YFSETQ. CDR3 DNA sequence: TGCGCCAGCAGCTTGGGACACTCGTACCAAGAGACCCAGTACTTC. Translated, it gives CASSLGHSYQETQYF. The full variable domain, in which reference TRBV5-1 and TRBJ2-5 provide the parts outside the CDR3, is KAGVTQTPRYLIKTRGQQVTLSCSPISGHRSVSWYQQTPGQGLQFLFEYFSETQRNKGNFPGRFSGRQFSNSRSEMNVSTLELGDSALYLCASSLGHSYQETQYFGPGTRLLVL.

The table lists this clonotype with a few counts. This chain joins TRBV6-5 and TRBJ1-2; D not resolved. CDR1 MNHEY and CDR2 SVGAGI come from the germline V gene. Trimming removed 1 base at V and 0 bases at J, with 9 bases between. The CDR3 contains 15 residues. The CDR3 protein is CASSYLTDANYGYTF. The DNA of the CDR3 is TGTGCCAGCAGTTACTTGACGGACGCTAACTATGGCTACACCTTC.

Turning to this clonotype: This may arise from a read error, as a much more abundant clone is one base away. The chain has TRBV7-2 and TRBJ2-5; tentative D call: TRBD1 (6 bases). The CDR3 extends over 13 amino acids. The V gene's germline CDR1 is SGHTA and CDR2 FQGNSA. The CDR3 nucleotides are TGTGCCCGCAGCTTCAAGGGGGTAGAGACCCAGTACTTC. The encoded protein is CARSFKGVETQYF.

The CDR3 DNA is TGCAGTGTCCTACCTCGGGCGGGAGGGTCCTACAATGAGCAGTTCTTC. Its translation is CSVLPRAGGSYNEQFF. The V gene is TRBV20-1, the J gene TRBJ2-1, with TRBD2 matching over 9 bases. The V and J ends lost 7 bases and 1 base, in that order; junction bases with no gene match: 11. From germline, CDR1 is DFQATT and CDR2 SNEGSKA (reference sequence). CDR3 size: 16 residues.

The genes are TRBV6-2 or TRBV6-3 and TRBJ2-1; no definite D call. TRBJ2-7 explains the end of the DNA better; the J call may be wrong. CDR1 is MNHEY, CDR2 SVGEGT, per germline. This CDR3 has 16 amino acids. The DNA for the CDR3 is TGTGCCAGCAGTTTCCCCACGGGTAGCTCCTACAATGAGCAGTACTTC. Protein product: CASSFPTGSSYNEQYF.

The chain has TRBV20-1 and TRBJ2-4; D is perhaps TRBD2 (6 bases). The better agreement between TRBJ2-7 and the DNA end casts doubt on the J call. The CDR3 covers 14 residues. Looked up from germline, CDR1 is DFQATT and CDR2 is SNEGSKA (reference sequence). CDR3: CSAKDFSGTYEQYF. In DNA form, the CDR3 reads TGCAGTGCTAAGGATTTTAGCGGAACCTACGAGCAGTACTTC.